This T cell receptor (beta chain) was retrieved from a study of identical twins' blood T cells. The overall study: Roughly twelve libraries, six alpha and six beta, gave 50 million or so reads.

V gave up 5 bases and J gave up 3 bases, with 17 bases separating them. There are 16 residues in the CDR3. From germline, CDR1 is MNHEY and CDR2 SMNVEV (reference sequence). One entry per CDR3 protein, called by TCRdb with MiXCR from the 5' RACE reads. Among around 380,000 distinct CDR3 sequences listed, more than 25% were seen once. This receptor was identified in a woman aged 18 to 55 in good health. Sequenced sample: PBMCs. The chain carries TRBV27 and TRBJ1-5, with D maybe TRBD1 (6 bases). The DNA for the CDR3 is TGTGCCAGCAGTCCCCCAGGGGAGGGCTTCAATCAGCCCCAGCATTTT. This sequence encodes CASSPPGEGFNQPQHF.